This is a list of T cell receptor beta chains from one sample in a study of TIL therapy for anti-PD-1-resistant metastatic lung cancer. Using immunoSEQ multiplex PCR, the repertoire was profiled, and TCRdb retains in-frame clones only, with some absent. The data contain about 60,000 clones, roughly 84% of them singletons. Sequencing was performed on blood, taken at baseline. Receptors were obtained from a person aged 25-79 years with non-small cell lung cancer. Both conserved end residues are part of each CDR3. D genes are given only for firm matches.

j_call d_call v_call cdr3_aa
TRBJ2-3 - TRBV18 CASSPPSRPGDTQYF
TRBJ2-3 TRBD2 TRBV2 CATQVGAGTSDTQYF
TRBJ1-3 - TRBV27 CASSLLLSGRVVFSGNTIYF
TRBJ2-2 TRBD2 TRBV24-1 CATSAPQGGRARRELFF
TRBJ2-6 - TRBV19 CASSDRFRANVLTF
TRBJ1-4 - TRBV28 CASSFSPGKGHEKLFF
TRBJ2-5 - TRBV7-9 CASSLDRGYQETQYF
TRBJ1-2 - TRBV18 CASSPSTGGRSYGYTF
TRBJ2-7 - TRBV6-1 CASSEASGTYEQYF
TRBJ1-5 - TRBV2 CASTPREGNQPQHF
TRBJ2-7 - TRBV4-1 CASSQVDGRYEQYF
TRBJ2-1 - TRBV10-2 CASSVQTGRNEQFF
TRBJ2-3 TRBD2 TRBV28 CASAGGISLGGDTQYF